This TCR beta chain was sequenced for a study of T cell changes during pregnancy in multiple sclerosis. Using immunoSEQ multiplex PCR, the repertoire was profiled, and TCRdb retains in-frame clones only, with some absent. The sample holds about 60,000 clones, less than 95% seen once. Trimming stripped 1 base from V and 8 bases from J, with 17 bases between. CDR1 is SGHVS and CDR2 is FQNEAQ in the germline V gene. The CDR3 covers 15 residues. Sample: CD4+ T cells from peripheral blood mononuclear cells, taken after pregnancy. The receptor was derived from a female donor in good health, enrolled as a control in a pregnancy study. V is TRBV7-8 and J is TRBJ1-1; the D gene is possibly TRBD1 (5 bases). The DNA of the CDR3 is TGTGCCAGCAGCTTAGTGGCGACAGTACCTGGGGAAGCTTTCTTT. This gives the protein CASSLVATVPGEAFF.